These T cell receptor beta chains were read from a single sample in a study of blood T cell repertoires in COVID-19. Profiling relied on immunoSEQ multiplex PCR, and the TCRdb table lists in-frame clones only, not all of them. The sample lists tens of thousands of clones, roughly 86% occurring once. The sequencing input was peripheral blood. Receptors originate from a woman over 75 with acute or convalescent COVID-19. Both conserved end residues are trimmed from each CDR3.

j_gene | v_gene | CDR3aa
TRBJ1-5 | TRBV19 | ASSPGTGLNQPQH
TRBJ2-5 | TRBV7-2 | ASSSPVARETQY
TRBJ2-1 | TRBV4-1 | ASSHLPGPGLAGYNEQF
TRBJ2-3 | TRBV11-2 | ASSPLAGGVTDTQY
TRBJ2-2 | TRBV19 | ATQSGAGNTGELF
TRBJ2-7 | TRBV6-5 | ASSSEHYLREQY
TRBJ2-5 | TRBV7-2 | ASSLGQGVETQY
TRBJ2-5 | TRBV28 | ASSPSSGLQETQY
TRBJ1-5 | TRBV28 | ASSLSGFQQPQH
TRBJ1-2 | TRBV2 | ASRGRGRGTNYGYT
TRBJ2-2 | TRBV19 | ASSHRAASNTGELF
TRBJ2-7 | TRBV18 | ASSPRTDNYEQY
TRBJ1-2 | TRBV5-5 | ASSEGQGNYGYT
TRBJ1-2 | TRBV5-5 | ASTSQGPRGYGYT
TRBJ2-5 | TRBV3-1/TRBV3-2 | ASSQATPQGGETQY
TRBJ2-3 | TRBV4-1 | ASSQGGSSGLPTDTQY
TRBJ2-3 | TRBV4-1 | ASSQDGGGSPTDTQY
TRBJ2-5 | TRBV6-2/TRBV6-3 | ASSRGQRGAGETQY
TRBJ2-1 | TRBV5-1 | ASSRTGTSYNEQF
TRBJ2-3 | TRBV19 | ASSIQRAAGWGTDTQY
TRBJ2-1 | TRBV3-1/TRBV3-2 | ASRPSGGPYNEQF
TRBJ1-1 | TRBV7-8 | ASSSRGGEEAF
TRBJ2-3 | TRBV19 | ASSNRLVSDTQY
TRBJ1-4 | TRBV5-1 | ASSLSIQGNEKLF
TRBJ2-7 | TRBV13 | ASSLLSGSTGRAEQY
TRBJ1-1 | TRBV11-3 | ASSLGLNTEAF
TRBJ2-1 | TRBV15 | ATSIAGGGREQF
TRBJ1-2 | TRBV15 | ATSRDRSYGYT
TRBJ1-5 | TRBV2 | ASSTTVGGNQPQH
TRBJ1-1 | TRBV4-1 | ASSHAAKTNKNTEAF
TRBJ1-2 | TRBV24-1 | ATSDFTGYRGVGYT
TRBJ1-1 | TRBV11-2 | ASSPVGTLEAF
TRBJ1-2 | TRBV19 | ASSGGSVDNYGYT
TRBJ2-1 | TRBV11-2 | ASSLGSGSYNEQF
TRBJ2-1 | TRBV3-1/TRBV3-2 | ASSQVRAGEQF
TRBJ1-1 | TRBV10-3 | AISLGRENTEAF
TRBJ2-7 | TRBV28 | ASSVGGRSEQY
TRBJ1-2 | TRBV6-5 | ASSNGLNYGYT
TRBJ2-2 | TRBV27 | ASSLEGVSTGELF
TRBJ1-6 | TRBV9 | ASSVGWDNNSPLH
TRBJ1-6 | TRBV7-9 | ASSLAQGRSPLH
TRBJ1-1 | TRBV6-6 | ASSSDKNTEAF
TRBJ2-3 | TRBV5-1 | ASSIRLAGAGSDTQY
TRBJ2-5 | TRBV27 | ASSLTQGVQETQY
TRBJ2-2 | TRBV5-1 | ATYEGTVNTGELF
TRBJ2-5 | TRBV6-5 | ASIPTPGLGAQY
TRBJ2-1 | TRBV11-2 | ASSAGTSGVYNEQF
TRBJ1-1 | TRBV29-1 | SVLSPGTGRNTEAF
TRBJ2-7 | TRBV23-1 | ASSQSGGPPYEQY
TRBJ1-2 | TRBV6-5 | ASSPAGAEGYT
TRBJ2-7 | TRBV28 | ASSPGGSGREYEQY
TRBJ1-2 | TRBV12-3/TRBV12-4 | ASSSSDRYGYT
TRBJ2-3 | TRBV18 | ASSPVPDLTDTQY
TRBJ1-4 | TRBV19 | ASSTGLSPNEKLF
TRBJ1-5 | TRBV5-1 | ASSPGPNQPQH
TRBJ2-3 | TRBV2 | ASSFSPDTQY
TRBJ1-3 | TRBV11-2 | ASSLAGVPGNTIY
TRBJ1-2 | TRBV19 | ASSRNVGTDYGYT
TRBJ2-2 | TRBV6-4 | ASSKGQGAQNTGELF
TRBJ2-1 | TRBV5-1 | ASSLGSGESYNEQF